This T cell receptor beta chain was identified during a study of control samples from healthy donors and cancer patients. Clones were sequenced by immunoSEQ multiplex PCR, and TCRdb holds only the in-frame ones, with some missing. The sample lists roughly 140,000 clones; about nine tenths were seen once. This CDR3 has 15 amino acids. Germline-derived CDR1 and CDR2 are MNHEY and SVGAGI. V was trimmed by 0 bases and J by 0 bases, leaving 9 bases between them. The sample taken for sequencing was blood. The chain uses TRBV6-5 and TRBJ2-7, with a tentative D call TRBD2 (5 bases). The sequence was obtained from a man aged 25 to 40 in good health. CDR3 sequence: CASSYSGVSSYEQYF. CDR3 bases: TGTGCCAGCAGTTACTCCGGGGTCAGCTCCTACGAGCAGTACTTC.